This TCR beta chain was recovered during a study of patients and donors after allogeneic stem cell transplantation. TCRdb itself ran the RT-PCR reads through MiXCR, one entry per CDR3 protein. The sample carries some 880,000 distinct CDR3 sequences, under 20% recorded once. The CDR3 is 13 amino acids. The junction had 4 bases not matched to a gene; V was cut back by 5 bases and J by 4 bases. CDR1 KGHDR and CDR2 SFDVKD come from the germline V gene. This rearrangement joins TRBV24-1 to TRBJ2-7; 7 bases agree with TRBD1. Sequenced input: blood, either unsorted or a sorted T cell fraction (not recorded which). This sequence originates from a human donor who was either an allogeneic HSCT recipient or a stem cell or donor lymphocyte infusion donor (not recorded which). It is not recorded whose cells these are; they may come from a transplant donor. The CDR3 DNA sequence: TGTGCCACCAGTGGGGGACAGTCTTACGAGCAGTACTTC. Amino acids: CATSGGQSYEQYF.